What follows are 2 T cell receptor beta chains derived from one specimen sequenced in a study of blood T cell repertoires in COVID-19. The assay was immunoSEQ multiplex PCR, and TCRdb's table has in-frame clones only and misses some. The repertoire holds about 190,000 clones, with around 90% as singletons. Sequencing was performed on peripheral blood. All receptors come from a man aged 50 or older with acute or convalescent COVID-19.

V usage is TRBV7-9 and J usage is TRBJ2-7, with D perhaps matching TRBD1 (5 bases). CDR3 length: 13 residues. Trimming cost V 5 bases and J 2 bases, with 10 bases left between them. The germline V gene encodes CDR1 SEHNR and CDR2 FQNEAQ (reference sequence). CDR3: CASSPDSPYEQYF. The CDR3 nucleotides read TGTGCCAGCAGCCCTGACAGTCCCTACGAGCAGTACTTC.

This sequence joins TRBV7-3 and TRBJ2-3; D remains ambiguous. The ends were cut back, 5 bases at V and 2 bases at J, with 11 bases in the middle. The germline CDR1 and CDR2 sequences are SGHTA and FQGTGA. The CDR3 runs 14 residues. The CDR3 sequence: CASSQGASTDTQYF. The CDR3 DNA reads TGTGCCAGCAGCCAAGGAGCCTCCACAGATACGCAGTATTTT.